Below are 12 T cell receptor beta chains sequenced from a single sample in a study of T cell responses to AZD1222 COVID-19 vaccine. Data came from immunoSEQ multiplex PCR; TCRdb stores just in-frame clones and leaves some out. The sample includes approximately 180,000 clones, just under 90% of them seen just once. Sequences were derived from peripheral blood, sampled 28 days after the second dose of the MenACWY control vaccine. The receptors originated from an adult who received the MenACWY meningococcal vaccine as a control.

This sequence joins TRBV7-9 and TRBJ2-7; D call uncertain. The germline gives CDR1 SEHNR, CDR2 FQNEAQ (reference sequence). The V end was cut by 1 base, the J end by 6 bases, with 10 bases between. The CDR3 length is 13 residues. In DNA, the CDR3 is TGTGCCAGCAGCTTAGATGAACCGGCCGAGCAGTACTTC. It codes for CASSLDEPAEQYF.

The chain carries TRBV19 and TRBJ2-7; D is tentatively TRBD1 or TRBD2 (5 bases each). CDR1 and CDR2 from the germline V gene are LNHDA and SQIVND (reference sequence). CDR3 size: 18 residues. Between the trimmed V and J ends, which lost 4 bases and 0 bases, there was a span of 22 bases. Here the CDR3 DNA reads TGTGCCAGTAGTACTAGGATCGGGACCGCCGAGAGCTCCTACGAGCAGTACTTC. Translation: CASSTRIGTAESSYEQYF.

The V gene is TRBV28, the J gene TRBJ2-6; no clear D gene. Germline-derived CDR1 and CDR2 are MDHEN and SYDVKM. The CDR3 length is 15 residues. Trimming left V 2 bases short and J 3 bases short, with 8 bases between. Written as DNA, the CDR3 is TGTGCCAGCAGTTTAGCGGCTCTTGGGGCCAACGTCCTGACTTTC. Translation gives CASSLAALGANVLTF.

The chain recombines TRBV9 with TRBJ2-7; TRBD2 aligns across 10 bases. V trimming: 4 bases; J trimming: 7 bases; junction bases outside the gene matches: 11. Germline V gene data show CDR1 as SGDLS and CDR2 as YYNGEE. The CDR3 extends over 15 amino acids. This chain's CDR3 is CASSPGLAGVLEQYF. In DNA form, the CDR3 reads TGTGCCAGCAGCCCGGGGCTAGCGGGAGTCTTAGAGCAGTACTTC.

The J gene is TRBJ2-7, the V gene TRBV4-3, with 7 bases that match TRBD1. Looked up from germline, CDR1 is LGHNA and CDR2 is YSLEER. V was pared by 0 bases and J by 2 bases, with 4 bases of the junction left unmatched. This CDR3 is 15 amino acids long. The CDR3 reads CASSQEWTGTYEQYF. CDR3 nucleotide sequence: TGCGCCAGCAGCCAAGAATGGACAGGTACCTACGAGCAGTACTTC.

The chain carries TRBV19 and TRBJ2-3; the match to TRBD2 covers 8 bases. Germline V gives CDR1 LNHDA, CDR2 SQIVND (reference sequence). The CDR3 contains 15 residues. V dropped 4 bases and J dropped 2; count of bases not matched to a gene: 5. The CDR3 sequence is CASSSIAGNTDTQYF. CDR3 DNA: TGTGCCAGTAGTAGCATAGCGGGAAACACAGATACGCAGTATTTT.

V usage is TRBV27 and J usage is TRBJ2-7, with a weak D call TRBD1 (5 bases). The CDR3 runs to 14 residues. Trimming pared 4 bases from V and 2 bases from J, leaving 12 bases between. The V gene's germline CDR1 is MNHEY and CDR2 SMNVEV (reference sequence). CDR3 region: CASSYSGIAYEQYF. The CDR3 DNA reads as TGTGCCAGCAGTTACTCAGGGATAGCCTACGAGCAGTACTTC.

This chain joins TRBV2 and TRBJ1-1; D uncertain. CDR1 SNHLY and CDR2 FYNNEI come from the germline V gene. The V end was cut by 8 bases, the J end by 0 bases, with 10 bases between. The CDR3 spans 13 residues. CDR3: CASRDPLNTEAFF. The CDR3 region has the DNA TGTGCCAGCCGGGATCCCTTGAACACTGAAGCTTTCTTT.

J is TRBJ1-1 and V is TRBV28; a weak D match, TRBD1 (6 bases). Germline assignment: CDR1 MDHEN and CDR2 SYDVKM. The CDR3 is 13 amino acids. The V and J ends lost 3 bases and 8 bases respectively, with 13 bases between them. Here the CDR3 DNA reads TGTGCCAGCAGTTTCGAGGGGGGGGAGGAAGCTTTCTTT. Protein product: CASSFEGGEEAFF.

The chain joins TRBV30 to TRBJ1-5; TRBD1 might be the D (5 bases). Trimming stripped 2 bases from V and 6 bases from J, with 14 bases between. The CDR3 is made up of 14 amino acids. Germline V gene sequence: CDR1 GTSNPN, CDR2 SVGIG (reference sequence). The CDR3 DNA sequence: TGTGCCTGGAGTTGGAGGGGCGGGATTCAGCCCCAGCATTTT. Encoded protein: CAWSWRGGIQPQHF.

V usage is TRBV6-5 and J usage is TRBJ2-7, with 10 positions matching TRBD1. The CDR3 runs 15 residues. The junction had 8 bases not matched to a gene; V was cut back by 6 bases and J by 3 bases. Germline V lookup: CDR1 MNHEY, CDR2 SVGAGI. The CDR3 loop reads CASRVTRDRGYEQYF. DNA for the CDR3: TGTGCCAGCAGGGTTACCCGGGACAGGGGCTACGAGCAGTACTTC.

The V call is TRBV30, the J call TRBJ1-5; 9 bases agree with TRBD1. V shed 3 bases, J shed 6 bases, and the junction held 9 bases outside the gene matches. This CDR3 comprises 15 residues. Germline CDR1 GTSNPN, CDR2 SVGIG (reference sequence). Here the CDR3 reads CAWSPLTGGFQPQHF. In DNA, the CDR3 is TGTGCCTGGAGCCCTCTCACAGGGGGCTTTCAGCCCCAGCATTTT.